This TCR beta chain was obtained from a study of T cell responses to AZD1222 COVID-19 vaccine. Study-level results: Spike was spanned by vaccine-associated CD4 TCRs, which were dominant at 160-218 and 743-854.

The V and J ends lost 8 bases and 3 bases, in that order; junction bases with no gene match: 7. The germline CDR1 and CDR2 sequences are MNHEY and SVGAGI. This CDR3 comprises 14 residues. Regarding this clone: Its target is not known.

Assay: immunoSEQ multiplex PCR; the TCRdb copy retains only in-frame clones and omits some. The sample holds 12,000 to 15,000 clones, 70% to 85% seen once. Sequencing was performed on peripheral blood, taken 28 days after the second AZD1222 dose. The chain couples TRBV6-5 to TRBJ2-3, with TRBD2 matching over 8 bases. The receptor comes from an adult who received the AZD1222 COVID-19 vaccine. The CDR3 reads CASREGGRTDTQYF. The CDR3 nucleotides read TGTGCCAGCCGGGAGGGCGGGCGGACAGATACGCAGTATTTT.